Listed here are 21 T cell receptor beta chains from one sample, sequenced in a study of shared clonotypes between healthy human individuals. The table came from immunoSEQ multiplex PCR; TCRdb's copy has only in-frame clones and leaves some out. In the table there are roughly 500,000 clones, roughly 78% of which are singletons. Sequenced sample: PBMCs. Receptors were obtained from a woman aged 40 to 49 in good health. Some clones in this sample may be carry-over from other donors' samples.

This chain connects TRBV11-2 to TRBJ1-2; D is ambiguous. The germline V gene has CDR1 SGHAT and CDR2 FQNNGV. This CDR3 is 12 amino acids long. V dropped 1 base and J dropped 4 bases, with 4 bases sitting between them. CDR3 in DNA: TGTGCCAGCAGCTTAGGGGCCTATGGCTACACCTTC. Protein: CASSLGAYGYTF.

This chain joins TRBV25-1 and TRBJ1-2; 8 bases line up with TRBD1. CDR1 and CDR2 from the germline V gene are MGHDK and SYGVNS. CDR3 size: 15 residues. The J segment lost 4 bases and the V segment lost 3 bases, leaving 7 bases of the junction unmatched. Here the CDR3 reads CASSDPGTGFYGYTF. The CDR3 DNA is TGTGCCAGCAGTGACCCGGGGACAGGTTTCTATGGCTACACCTTC.

The rearrangement joins TRBV5-1 to TRBJ2-6; D may be TRBD2 (6 bases). Between the trimmed V and J ends, which lost 4 bases and 4 bases, there was a span of 15 bases. The CDR3 has 16 residues. Germline CDR1 SGHRS, CDR2 YFSETQ. The CDR3 nucleotides are TGCGCCAGCAGCCAAGGACTAAATGACGGGGCCAACGTCCTGACTTTC. It specifies CASSQGLNDGANVLTF.

The genes are TRBV5-1 and TRBJ1-1; D unclear. The CDR3 contains 16 residues. V shed 3 bases and J shed 6 bases, with 21 bases lying between them. Germline assignment: CDR1 SGHRS and CDR2 YFSETQ. CDR3 sequence reads: CASSSRPGYAGAEAFF. The DNA for the CDR3 is TGCGCCAGCAGCTCCCGGCCTGGATACGCCGGCGCTGAAGCTTTCTTT.

This chain links TRBV6-6 with TRBJ1-2; D unresolved. V was trimmed by 0 bases and J by 2 bases, leaving 7 bases between them. The CDR3 is made up of 14 amino acids. Germline V CDR1 and CDR2: MNHNY, SVGAGI (reference sequence). For the CDR3, the DNA is TGTGCCAGCAGTTACTCGATCAGGAACTATGGCTACACCTTC. This gives the protein CASSYSIRNYGYTF.

The chain links TRBV5-1 to TRBJ2-5, with D perhaps matching TRBD2 (5 bases). Judging by the DNA end, TRBJ2-7 fits better; the J call may be wrong. This CDR3 has 12 residues. Germline loops: CDR1 SGHRS, CDR2 YFSETQ. The CDR3 loop is CASSGENYEQYF. DNA for the CDR3: TGCGCCAGCAGCGGGGAGAACTACGAGCAGTACTTC.

In its sample, this clone was seen many times. The rearrangement joins TRBV15 to TRBJ2-3, with D possibly being TRBD2 (6 bases). Trimming cost V 0 bases and J 2 bases, with 9 bases left between them. Germline V gives CDR1 LNHNV, CDR2 YYDKDF (reference sequence). This CDR3 has 15 amino acids. In nucleotides, the CDR3 is TGTGCCACCAGCAGAGATGGGGAGGTCACAGATACGCAGTATTTT. Protein sequence: CATSRDGEVTDTQYF.

V and J are TRBV9 and TRBJ2-7, with 9 positions matching TRBD2. Germline trimming cut 0 bases from V and 3 bases from J; bases unmatched to any gene: 4. The CDR3 runs to 15 residues. CDR1 and CDR2 from the germline V gene are SGDLS and YYNGEE. The CDR3: CASSVGVSGSYEQYF. CDR3 coding DNA: TGTGCCAGCAGCGTAGGGGTTAGCGGGAGCTACGAGCAGTACTTC.

The genes are TRBV6-6 and TRBJ2-4, with 9 bases fitting TRBD2. The CDR3 sequence is 15 residues long. Germline V lookup: CDR1 MNHNY, CDR2 SVGAGI (reference sequence). V trimming: 6 bases; J trimming: 3 bases; junction bases outside the gene matches: 6. In nucleotides, the CDR3 is TGTGCCAGCAGCTCCCCGACTAGCGGCAAAAACATTCAGTACTTC. This gives the protein CASSSPTSGKNIQYF.

V is TRBV6-1 and J is TRBJ2-1, with D possibly being TRBD1 (6 bases). There are 15 residues in the CDR3. CDR1 and CDR2 (germline): MNHNS, SASEGT. Trimming left V 6 bases short and J 2 bases short, with 14 bases between. DNA of the CDR3: TGTGCCAGCAGAGGGGCCAGGGGCGCCTACAATGAGCAGTTCTTC. The encoded protein is CASRGARGAYNEQFF.

This clone occurred once. The CDR3 nucleotides are TGTGCCAGCAGACTAGCGGGCTCCTACAATGAGCAGTTCTTC. Translating gives CASRLAGSYNEQFF. This sequence joins TRBV25-1 and TRBJ2-1; TRBD2 matches at 9 bases. Germline CDR1 is MGHDK and CDR2 is SYGVNS. Unmatched junction bases numbered 0, after V lost 6 bases and J lost 0 bases. This CDR3 spans 14 amino acids.

The V gene is TRBV30, the J gene TRBJ1-1, with D hard to call. V shed 3 bases and J shed 4 bases, with 15 bases lying between them. CDR1 is GTSNPN and CDR2 is SVGIG in the germline V gene (reference sequence). The CDR3 contains 14 residues. The CDR3 reads CAWSAGALGTEAFF. Written as DNA, the CDR3 is TGTGCCTGGAGCGCAGGAGCTTTGGGCACTGAAGCTTTCTTT.

This clone was seen once. The chain couples TRBV5-1 to TRBJ1-1; D is unclear. Between the trimmed V and J ends, which lost 1 base and 3 bases, there was a span of 7 bases. From germline, CDR1 is SGHRS and CDR2 YFSETQ. The CDR3 runs to 13 residues. CDR3 region: CASSLTADTEAFF. The CDR3 region has the DNA TGCGCCAGCAGCTTGACGGCGGACACTGAAGCTTTCTTT.

The rearrangement joins TRBV7-2 to TRBJ2-7; TRBD2 aligns across 11 bases. The germline V gene has CDR1 SGHTA and CDR2 FQGNSA. The V gene end was trimmed by 4 bases and the J gene end by 5 bases; junction bases not matched to a gene: 16. The CDR3 consists of 18 residues. Here the CDR3 DNA reads TGTGCCAGCAGCTCCATCTCTATACTAGCGGGGGCCGACAACGAGCAGTACTTC. Translation: CASSSISILAGADNEQYF.

This clone was picked up a small number of times. V and J are TRBV30 and TRBJ1-1; perhaps TRBD1 as D (6 bases). With 0 bases removed from V and 3 bases from J, the gap between germline ends came to 8 bases. Germline CDR1 is GTSNPN and CDR2 is SVGIG (reference sequence). The CDR3 spans 13 residues. The CDR3 coding sequence is TGTGCCTGGAGTGTCCACAGGGACACTGAAGCTTTCTTT. Translated: CAWSVHRDTEAFF.

This clone showed up just a few times. J is TRBJ1-4 and V is TRBV6-6; 8 bases align to TRBD1. Germline CDR1 and CDR2: MNHNY and SVGAGI (reference sequence). CDR3 length: 15 residues. V gave up 6 bases and J gave up 6 bases; unmatched junction bases: 9. CDR3 loop: CASRANRGWDEKLFF. The CDR3 nucleotides are TGTGCCAGCAGAGCCAACAGGGGGTGGGATGAAAAACTGTTTTTT.

Comment on this clone: A far larger clone is off by one base, so a read error is likely. V is TRBV4-2 and J is TRBJ2-1, with D perhaps matching TRBD1 or TRBD2 (6 bases each). Germline lookup yields CDR1 LGHNA and CDR2 YNFKEQ. The CDR3 consists of 15 residues. V was trimmed by 2 bases and J by 5 bases, leaving 13 bases between them. The CDR3 bases are TGTGCCAGCAGCCAAAATCAAGGGGGGCACAATGAGCAGTTCTTC. Translated: CASSQNQGGHNEQFF.

On this clone itself: This specimen includes other DNA sequences encoding the same CDR3. V gene TRBV7-3 combines with J gene TRBJ2-1; possibly TRBD2 for D (5 bases). The CDR3 loop spans 13 amino acids. Germline CDR1 reads SGHTA; CDR2 reads FQGTGA. V was pared by 0 bases and J by 11 bases, with 11 bases between. CDR3 region: CASSLTFAGQQFF. CDR3 DNA: TGTGCCAGCAGCTTAACGTTCGCGGGCCAGCAGTTCTTC. Together with reference TRBV7-3 and TRBJ2-1, the CDR3 gives the full variable domain: GAGVSQTPSNKVTEKGKYVELRCDPISGHTALYWYRQSLGQGPEFLIYFQGTGAADDSGLPNDRFFAVRPEGSVSTLKIQRTERGDSAVYLCASSLTFAGQQFFGPGTRLTVL.

This chain links TRBV10-3 with TRBJ1-1; perhaps TRBD1 as D (5 bases). Germline CDR1 and CDR2: ENHRY and SYGVKD. V lost 4 bases and J lost 4, with 16 bases in between. This CDR3 has 15 amino acids. The CDR3 bases are TGTGCCATCAGTGCCCGCCCGGGGGAAGGCACTGAAGCTTTCTTT. Its protein is CAISARPGEGTEAFF.

Of note for this clone: One junction end disagrees with the germline gene, perhaps due to a read error. V usage is TRBV7-7 and J usage is TRBJ2-3; no reliable D call. This CDR3 contains 14 residues. Germline V gene data show CDR1 as SSHAT and CDR2 as FNYEAQ (reference sequence). The CDR3 sequence is CASSLDPTGDTQYF. CDR3 nucleotides: TGTGCTAGCAGCTTAGACCCAACCGGGGATACGCAGTATTTT.

The gene calls are TRBV7-2 and TRBJ1-5; D is perhaps TRBD1 (6 bases). The CDR3 extends over 15 amino acids. Germline CDR1 SGHTA, CDR2 FQGNSA. V was shortened by 6 bases and J by 3 bases, with 15 bases between the two germline ends. CDR3 amino acids: CASRRTGTPNQPQHF. The DNA for the CDR3 is TGTGCCAGCAGGCGAACCGGGACACCCAATCAGCCCCAGCATTTT.